This T cell receptor beta chain was identified in a study of blood T cell repertoires in COVID-19. Study information: Some COVID-19 samples were acute and others convalescent; all came from the United States, Italy and Spain. Sample material is recorded as cDNA or gDNA derived from T cells, B-cell-depleted T cells, or PBMCs.

Authors' analysis steps: Counts of nucleated cells, estimated from reference gene primer amplification, were obtained. The repertoire was sequenced with immunoSEQ multiplex PCR; TCRdb's copy has only in-frame clones and lacks some. V, J and clone size were drawn from that table, and D and trimming were deduced from the DNA. Among 150,000 to 200,000 clones listed, 70% to 90% were seen once. Germline assignment: CDR1 SGHNT and CDR2 YENEEA. J gave up 5 bases and V 4 bases, and 13 bases lay outside the gene matches. The CDR3 extends over 17 amino acids. Material: peripheral blood. The chain joins TRBV11-3 to TRBJ2-2, with TRBD1 matching over 7 bases. This TCR came from a woman in her 70s with acute or convalescent COVID-19. The CDR3, as DNA: TGTGCCAGCAGCTCGGGTAGCCGGGACAGACCTACCGGGGAGCTGTTTTTT. Encoded protein: CASSSGSRDRPTGELFF.